The clone carrying this TCR beta chain was recorded only once. The data stem from a study of CD8 T cells in Susac syndrome. TCR beta from blood CD8+ and CD4+ T cells was sequenced. The RNA input was about 0.5 to 1 ug, and it was reverse transcribed with random hexamers. An immunoSEQ multiplex PCR generated amplified TCR beta CDR3 products spanning 54 Vbeta and 13 Jbeta. TCRdb fed the immunoSEQ multiplex PCR reads into MiXCR, producing one record per CDR3 protein. The sample has about 190,000 distinct CDR3 sequences, roughly 92% seen once. The CDR3 is 12 amino acids. Looked up from germline, CDR1 is SGHRS and CDR2 is YFSETQ. Trimming took 7 bases from V and 5 from J, leaving 12 bases between them.

The chain is built from TRBV5-1 and TRBJ1-2; no definite D call. The sequence was collected from a human donor in good health. The sequencing input was CD4+ T cells from PBMCs. The CDR3 loop reads CASGEAGYGYTF. The CDR3 nucleotides are TGCGCCAGCGGAGAGGCGGGGTATGGCTACACCTTC.